This is a list of T cell receptor beta chains from one sample in a study of T-cell memory formation after mild COVID-19. TCRdb fed the 5' RACE reads into MiXCR, producing one record per CDR3 protein. Of 400,000 to 450,000 distinct CDR3 sequences in the sample, more than 15% are singletons; the top ten hold around a fifth. The material sequenced was PBMCs or a T cell subset sorted from them (not recorded which). The receptors originated from a young man who had mild COVID-19 (a few samples of this study predate the infection). Cell type and time point are not known. The CDR3 runs from the conserved cysteine through the conserved F or W. A D gene is named only where the DNA matches it firmly. Where a row states a size, it is once, few, many or the class of an expanded clone; other rows omit it.

j_call cdr3_length v_call d_call clone_size cdr3_nt cdr3_aa
TRBJ2-7 14 TRBV5-6 - few TGTGCCAGCAGCTTAGGTCAGGGGATCCACGAGCAGTACTTC CASSLGQGIHEQYF
TRBJ2-3 15 TRBV7-6 TRBD1 - TGTGCCAGCAGCCCCAACCGGGACAGGGCAGACCCGCAGTATTTT CASSPNRDRADPQYF
TRBJ2-7 14 TRBV19 - - TGTGCCAGTAGTAGGCAGGGGCCTCCCTACGAGCAGTACTTC CASSRQGPPYEQYF
TRBJ1-5 15 TRBV15 TRBD1 few TGTGCCACCAGCAGAGTAGGGACAGGGCCTCAGCCCCAGCATTTT CATSRVGTGPQPQHF
TRBJ2-5 14 TRBV12-3/TRBV12-4 - - TGTGCCAGCAGCTGGGTCGGGACCCGAGAGACCCAGTACTTC CASSWVGTRETQYF
TRBJ1-4 15 TRBV7-9 - few TGTGCCAGCAGCTTTGGGGCCACTCATAATGAAAAACTGTTTTTT CASSFGATHNEKLFF
TRBJ2-3 19 TRBV4-1 TRBD2 few TGCGCCAGCAGCCACGCTTACCGGCGGACTAGCGGAGACACAGATACGCAGTATTTT CASSHAYRRTSGDTDTQYF
TRBJ1-1 13 TRBV29-1 - few TGCAGCGTCCAGGGGACCCAAACGATTGAAGCTTTCTTT CSVQGTQTIEAFF
TRBJ2-4 14 TRBV19 - - TGTGCCAGTAGTATGAGAGTGTATGGGAACATTCAGTACTTC CASSMRVYGNIQYF
TRBJ1-2 15 TRBV9 - many TGTGCCAGCAGCGTGGCCACCCCCGGGCCCTATGGCTACACCTTC CASSVATPGPYGYTF
TRBJ2-7 15 TRBV5-1 TRBD1 few TGCGCCAGCAGCTTAGGAGTGAACAGGGGTTACGAGCAGTACTTC CASSLGVNRGYEQYF
TRBJ2-1 15 TRBV19 - - TGTGCCAGTAGTATAACCCCTAGCTCCTACAATGAGCAGTTCTTC CASSITPSSYNEQFF
TRBJ2-5 16 TRBV7-6 TRBD2 - TGTGCCAGCAGCTCTCTAGCGGGGGCGAACCAAGAGACCCAGTACTTC CASSSLAGANQETQYF
TRBJ1-4 14 TRBV5-1 - few TGCGCCAGCAGCTTGATCGGGACTAATGAAAAACTGTTTTTT CASSLIGTNEKLFF
TRBJ2-2 16 TRBV5-1 - - TGCGCCAGCAGCTTGGCCCGGGATGTTAACACCGGGGAGCTGTTTTTT CASSLARDVNTGELFF
TRBJ2-5 14 TRBV5-1 TRBD2 - TGCGCCAGCAGCTATTTAGCGGGGCAAGAGACCCAGTACTTC CASSYLAGQETQYF
TRBJ1-2 16 TRBV9 TRBD1 few TGTGCCAGCAGCGTAGGACAGGGCCTGTTCCCCTATGGCTACACCTTC CASSVGQGLFPYGYTF
TRBJ1-2 14 TRBV27 TRBD1 few TGTGCCAGCAGTATTCACGACAGGGGTTATGGCTACACCTTC CASSIHDRGYGYTF
TRBJ1-1 15 TRBV28 - few TGTGCCAGCAGTTTAAGGCCCATCACGAGCACTGAAGCTTTCTTT CASSLRPITSTEAFF
TRBJ2-2 13 TRBV12-3/TRBV12-4 - - TGTGCCAGCAGTGACAAGGGGACCGGGGAGCTGTTTTTT CASSDKGTGELFF
TRBJ1-5 14 TRBV7-9 - - TGTGCCAGCAGCCAGGGCCAGCTTAATGAGCCCCAGCATTTT CASSQGQLNEPQHF
TRBJ2-1 13 TRBV5-1 TRBD1 many TGCGCCAGCAGCTTTTGGTCAGGGGGTGAGCAGTTCTTC CASSFWSGGEQFF
TRBJ1-2 11 TRBV10-3 - - TGTGCCATCCTTGGACAGACCGGCTACACCTTC CAILGQTGYTF
TRBJ1-1 14 TRBV15 - - TGTGCCACCACCTATTCGGGGGGGAACACTGAAGCTTTCTTT CATTYSGGNTEAFF
TRBJ2-7 14 TRBV6-1 - few TGTGCCAGCACCCCCAGGGGGGCGTACTACGAGCAGTACTTC CASTPRGAYYEQYF
TRBJ2-1 15 TRBV5-1 TRBD1 many TGCGCCAGCAGCTACGCCGGGACAGACCTCAATGAGCAGTTCTTC CASSYAGTDLNEQFF
TRBJ2-7 12 TRBV6-5 - - TGTGCCAGCAGCCCGGGAAGCCCCGAGCAGTACTTC CASSPGSPEQYF
TRBJ2-5 13 TRBV7-2 - - TGTGCCAGCAGCCTCGGGGTCCCAGAGACCCAGTACTTC CASSLGVPETQYF
TRBJ2-5 15 TRBV24-1 - many TGTGCCACCAGTGACCCCGGGACGGAGGGAGAGACCCAGTACTTC CATSDPGTEGETQYF
TRBJ2-3 15 TRBV12-3/TRBV12-4 - many TGTGCCAGCAGGTCGGACAGACCAAGCACAGATACGCAGTATTTT CASRSDRPSTDTQYF
TRBJ2-1 18 TRBV20-1 TRBD2 - TGCAGTGCTTCGCCACTAACCCCGTTGCGGGGGGGCTTCAATGAGCAGTTCTTC CSASPLTPLRGGFNEQFF
TRBJ1-5 14 TRBV12-3/TRBV12-4 - - TGTGCCAGCAGACCTGGACACTTCAATCAGCCCCAGCATTTT CASRPGHFNQPQHF
TRBJ1-1 14 TRBV5-1 - few TGCGCCAGCAGCTTGGGGTCCCTGAACACTGAAGCTTTCTTT CASSLGSLNTEAFF
TRBJ1-5 12 TRBV7-9 - many TGTGCCAGCAGCTTACGGGGAGAGCCCCAGCATTTT CASSLRGEPQHF
TRBJ2-4 14 TRBV4-2 TRBD2 many TGTGCCAGCAGCCAAGGGGCAGCGGGAGACATTCAGTACTTC CASSQGAAGDIQYF
TRBJ2-6 20 TRBV4-3 TRBD1 few TGCGCCAGCAGCCAACCAGAAGGGACAGGGGACCCTCCTGGGGCCAACGTCCTGACTTTC CASSQPEGTGDPPGANVLTF
TRBJ1-2 21 TRBV5-1 TRBD1 - TGCGCCAGCAGCTTGCGAGGGCATGGAATGCGAGGGGGCGGTGAATTCAGAGGCTACACCTTC CASSLRGHGMRGGGEFRGYTF
TRBJ2-7 14 TRBV7-9 - few TGTGCCAGCAGCTTAGACAGGGCCGGCAACGAGCAGTACTTC CASSLDRAGNEQYF
TRBJ1-2 16 TRBV6-2/TRBV6-3 TRBD1 - TGTGCCAGCAGTTACCGCGGGCCGGGACAGGGGCATGGCTACACCTTC CASSYRGPGQGHGYTF
TRBJ2-6 17 TRBV5-1 TRBD1 once TGCGCCAGCAGCTTGGGGAAGGGGGCGCACGGGGCCAACGTCCTGACTTTC CASSLGKGAHGANVLTF
TRBJ1-3 11 TRBV6-6 - - TGTGCCAGCCGGGGAGGAAACACCATATATTTT CASRGGNTIYF
TRBJ2-7 13 TRBV6-5 - - TGTGCCAGCAGTTACACCTCAGGCGGAGAGCAGTACTTC CASSYTSGGEQYF
TRBJ2-5 21 TRBV3-1 TRBD2 few TGTGCCAGCTCACCTCCTCCGGGGGGCAGGACTAGCGGGGCTTACCAAGAGACCCAGTACTTC CASSPPPGGRTSGAYQETQYF
TRBJ1-5 12 TRBV6-2/TRBV6-3 - few TGTGCCACACAGGGAATATTCCAGCCCCAGCATTTT CATQGIFQPQHF
TRBJ2-3 15 TRBV7-8 TRBD2 - TGTGCCAGCAGCCCACTAGCGCTTGGGGCAGATACGCAGTATTTT CASSPLALGADTQYF
TRBJ2-7 16 TRBV5-1 - - TGCGCCAGCAGCCTCGGTTACGGACCAGATCCCTACGAGCAGTACTTC CASSLGYGPDPYEQYF
TRBJ1-1 13 TRBV6-5 - few TGTGCCAGCAGTTACCTACAAGACACTGAAGCTTTCTTT CASSYLQDTEAFF
TRBJ1-2 9 TRBV20-1 - few TGCAGTGCTAGACACAGGGCCCTCTTC CSARHRALF
TRBJ1-4 16 TRBV7-9 TRBD1 - TGTGCCAGCAGATTCACCGGGACAGGGGAAACTGAAAAACTGTTTTTT CASRFTGTGETEKLFF
TRBJ2-1 16 TRBV20-1 - few TGCAGTGCTAGAGATGGGATGGGAGGTCCCTACAATGAGCAGTTCTTC CSARDGMGGPYNEQFF
TRBJ1-3 17 TRBV18 TRBD1 - TGTGCCAGCTCACCACGGCTAGGGGGCTCTTCTGGAAACACCATATATTTT CASSPRLGGSSGNTIYF
TRBJ2-7 14 TRBV29-1 - - TGCAGCGTTGAAGATCCAGCTCTAGCCTACGAGCAGTACTTC CSVEDPALAYEQYF
TRBJ1-5 14 TRBV12-3/TRBV12-4 - many TGTGCCAGCAGTCTAACCGGGAGCAATCAGCCCCAGCATTTT CASSLTGSNQPQHF